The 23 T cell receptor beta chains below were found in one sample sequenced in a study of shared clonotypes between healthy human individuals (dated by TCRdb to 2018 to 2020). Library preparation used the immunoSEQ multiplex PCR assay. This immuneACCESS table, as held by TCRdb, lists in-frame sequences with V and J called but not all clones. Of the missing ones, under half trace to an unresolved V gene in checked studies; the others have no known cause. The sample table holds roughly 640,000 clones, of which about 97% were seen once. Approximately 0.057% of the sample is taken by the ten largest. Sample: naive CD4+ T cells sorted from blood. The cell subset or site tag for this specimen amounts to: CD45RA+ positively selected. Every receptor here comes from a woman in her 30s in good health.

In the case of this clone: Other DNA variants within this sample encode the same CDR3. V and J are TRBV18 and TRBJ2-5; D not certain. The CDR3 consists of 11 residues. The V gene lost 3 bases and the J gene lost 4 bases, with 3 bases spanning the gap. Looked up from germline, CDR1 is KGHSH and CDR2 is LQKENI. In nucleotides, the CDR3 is TGTGCCAGCTCACCGCGAGAGACCCAGTACTTC. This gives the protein CASSPRETQYF.

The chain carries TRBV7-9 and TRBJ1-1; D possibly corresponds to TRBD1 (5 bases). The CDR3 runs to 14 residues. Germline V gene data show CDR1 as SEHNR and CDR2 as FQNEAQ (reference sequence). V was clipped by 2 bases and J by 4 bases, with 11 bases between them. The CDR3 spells CASSLQGESTEAFF. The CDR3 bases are TGTGCCAGCAGCTTACAGGGAGAGAGCACTGAAGCTTTCTTT.

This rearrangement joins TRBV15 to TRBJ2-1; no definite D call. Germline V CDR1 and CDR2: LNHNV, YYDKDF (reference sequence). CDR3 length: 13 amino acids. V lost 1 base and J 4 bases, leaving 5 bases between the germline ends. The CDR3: CATSRALYNEQFF. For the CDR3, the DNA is TGTGCCACCAGCAGAGCCCTTTACAATGAGCAGTTCTTC.

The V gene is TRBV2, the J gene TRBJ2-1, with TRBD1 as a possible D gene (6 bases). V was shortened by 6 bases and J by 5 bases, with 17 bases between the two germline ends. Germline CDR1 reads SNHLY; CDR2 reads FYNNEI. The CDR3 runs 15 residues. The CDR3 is CASRPPGQPHNEQFF. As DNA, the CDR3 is TGTGCCAGCAGGCCCCCCGGACAGCCCCACAATGAGCAGTTCTTC. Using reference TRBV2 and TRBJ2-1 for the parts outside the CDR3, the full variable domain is EPEVTQTPSHQVTQMGQEVILRCVPISNHLYFYWYRQILGQKVEFLVSFYNNEISEKSEIFDDQFSVERPDGSNFTLKIRSTKLEDSAMYFCASRPPGQPHNEQFFGPGTRLTVL.

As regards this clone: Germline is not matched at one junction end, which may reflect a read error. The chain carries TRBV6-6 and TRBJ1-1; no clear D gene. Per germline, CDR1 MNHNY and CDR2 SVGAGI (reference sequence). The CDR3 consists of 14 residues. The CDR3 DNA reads TGTGCCAGCAGTGACTCCTCTCGGAACACTGAAGCTTTCTTT. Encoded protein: CASSDSSRNTEAFF.

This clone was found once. CDR3 sequence: CASSSSGSRQFF. As DNA, the CDR3 is TGTGCCAGCAGTTCTAGCGGGAGCCGGCAGTTCTTC. The chain recombines TRBV2 with TRBJ2-1; 10 positions agree with TRBD2. CDR1 SNHLY and CDR2 FYNNEI come from the germline V gene. The CDR3 spans 12 residues. V trimming: 5 bases; J trimming: 12 bases; junction bases outside the gene matches: 4.

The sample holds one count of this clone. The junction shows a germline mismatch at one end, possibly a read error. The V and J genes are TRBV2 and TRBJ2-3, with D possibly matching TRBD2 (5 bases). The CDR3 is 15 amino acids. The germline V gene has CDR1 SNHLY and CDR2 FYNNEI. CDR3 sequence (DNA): TGTGCCAGCACTGAAATGGGTCTAGCCCCGGATACGCAGTATTTT. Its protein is CASTEMGLAPDTQYF.

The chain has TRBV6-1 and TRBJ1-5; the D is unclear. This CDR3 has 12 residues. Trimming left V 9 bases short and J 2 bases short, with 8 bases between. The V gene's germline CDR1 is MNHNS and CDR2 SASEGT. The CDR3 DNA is TGTGCCAGTAGGGTTCGCAATCAGCCCCAGCATTTT. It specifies CASRVRNQPQHF.

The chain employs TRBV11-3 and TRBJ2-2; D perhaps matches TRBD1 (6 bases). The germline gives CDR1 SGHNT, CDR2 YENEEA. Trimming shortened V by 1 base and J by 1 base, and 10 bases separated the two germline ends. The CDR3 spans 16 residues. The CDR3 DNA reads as TGTGCCAGCAGCTTAGTAGGGACACAGAACACCGGGGAGCTGTTTTTT. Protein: CASSLVGTQNTGELFF.

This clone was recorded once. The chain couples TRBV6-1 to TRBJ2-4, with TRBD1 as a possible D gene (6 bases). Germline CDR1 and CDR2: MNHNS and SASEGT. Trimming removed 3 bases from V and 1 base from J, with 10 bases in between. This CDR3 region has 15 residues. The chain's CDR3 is CASSDLQGAKNIQYF. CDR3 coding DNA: TGTGCCAGCAGTGACTTACAGGGCGCCAAAAACATTCAGTACTTC.

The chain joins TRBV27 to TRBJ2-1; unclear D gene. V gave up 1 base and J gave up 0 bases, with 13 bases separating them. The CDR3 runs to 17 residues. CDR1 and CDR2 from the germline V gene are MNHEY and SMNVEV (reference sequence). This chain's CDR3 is CASSLLTGIDSYNEQFF. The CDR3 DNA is TGTGCCAGCAGTTTATTAACGGGTATTGACTCCTACAATGAGCAGTTCTTC.

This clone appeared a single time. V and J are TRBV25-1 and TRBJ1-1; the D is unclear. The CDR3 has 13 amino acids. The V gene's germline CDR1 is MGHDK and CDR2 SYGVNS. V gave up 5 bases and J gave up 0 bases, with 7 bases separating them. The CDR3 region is CASSTRVNTEAFF. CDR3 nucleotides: TGTGCCAGCAGTACAAGGGTGAACACTGAAGCTTTCTTT.

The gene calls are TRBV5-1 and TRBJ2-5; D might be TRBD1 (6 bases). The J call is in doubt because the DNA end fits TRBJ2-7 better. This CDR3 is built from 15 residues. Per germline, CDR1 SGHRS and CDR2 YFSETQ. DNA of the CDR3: TGCGCCAGCAGCTTCACAGGGTCCCCTTTCTACGAGCAGTACTTC. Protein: CASSFTGSPFYEQYF.

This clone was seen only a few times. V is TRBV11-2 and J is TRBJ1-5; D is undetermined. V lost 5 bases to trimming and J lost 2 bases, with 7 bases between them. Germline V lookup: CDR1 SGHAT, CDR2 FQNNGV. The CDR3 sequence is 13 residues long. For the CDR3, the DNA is TGTGCCAGCAGCAATAGGGGCAATCAGCCCCAGCATTTT. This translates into CASSNRGNQPQHF.

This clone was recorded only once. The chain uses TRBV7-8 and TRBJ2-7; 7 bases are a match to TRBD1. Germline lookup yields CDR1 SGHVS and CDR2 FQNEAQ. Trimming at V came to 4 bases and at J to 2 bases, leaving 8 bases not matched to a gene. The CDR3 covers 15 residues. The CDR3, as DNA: TGTGCCAGCAGCTATAGACAGGGCAGGCCCTACGAGCAGTACTTC. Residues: CASSYRQGRPYEQYF.

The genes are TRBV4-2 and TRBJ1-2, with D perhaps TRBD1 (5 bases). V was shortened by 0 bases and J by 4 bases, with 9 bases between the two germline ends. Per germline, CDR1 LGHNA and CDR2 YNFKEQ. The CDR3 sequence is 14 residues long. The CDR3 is CASSQDRGPYGYTF. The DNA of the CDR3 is TGTGCCAGCAGCCAAGATCGGGGCCCCTATGGCTACACCTTC.

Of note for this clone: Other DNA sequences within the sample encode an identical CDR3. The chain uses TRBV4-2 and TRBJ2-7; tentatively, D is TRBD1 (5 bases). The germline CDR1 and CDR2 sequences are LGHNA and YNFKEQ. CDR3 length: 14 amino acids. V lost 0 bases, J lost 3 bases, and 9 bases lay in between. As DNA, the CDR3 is TGTGCCAGCAGCCAAGACAGGGCTAGCTACGAGCAGTACTTC. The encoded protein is CASSQDRASYEQYF.

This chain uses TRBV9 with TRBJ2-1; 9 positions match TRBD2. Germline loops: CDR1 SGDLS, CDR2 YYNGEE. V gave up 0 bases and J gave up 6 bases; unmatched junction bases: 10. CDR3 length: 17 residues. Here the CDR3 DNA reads TGTGCCAGCAGCGTAGTCGTCCAGGCGGGAGGGATCAATGAGCAGTTCTTC. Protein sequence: CASSVVVQAGGINEQFF.

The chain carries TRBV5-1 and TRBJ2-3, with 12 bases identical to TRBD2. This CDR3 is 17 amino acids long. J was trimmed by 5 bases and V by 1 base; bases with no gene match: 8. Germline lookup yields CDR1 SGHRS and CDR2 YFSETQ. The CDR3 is CASSLSRLAGALDTQYF. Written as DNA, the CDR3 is TGCGCCAGCAGCTTGAGCAGACTAGCGGGAGCTTTAGATACGCAGTATTTT.

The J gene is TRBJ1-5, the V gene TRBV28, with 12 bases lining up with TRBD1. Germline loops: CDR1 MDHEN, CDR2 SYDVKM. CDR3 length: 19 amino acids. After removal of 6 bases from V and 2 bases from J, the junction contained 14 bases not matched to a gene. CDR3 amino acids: CASSPNMGQGAWGNQPQHF. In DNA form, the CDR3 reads TGTGCCAGCAGCCCCAATATGGGACAGGGGGCTTGGGGCAATCAGCCCCAGCATTTT.

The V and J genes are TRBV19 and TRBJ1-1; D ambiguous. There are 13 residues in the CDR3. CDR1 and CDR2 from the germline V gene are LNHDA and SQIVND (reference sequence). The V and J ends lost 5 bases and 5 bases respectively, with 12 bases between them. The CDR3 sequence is CASSAALGTEAFF. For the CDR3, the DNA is TGTGCCAGTAGTGCCGCCCTCGGGACTGAAGCTTTCTTT. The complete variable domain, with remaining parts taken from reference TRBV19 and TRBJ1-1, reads DGGITQSPKYLFRKEGQNVTLSCEQNLNHDAMYWYRQDPGQGLRLIYYSQIVNDFQKGDIAEGYSVSREKKESFPLTVTSAQKNPTAFYLCASSAALGTEAFFGQGTRLTVV.

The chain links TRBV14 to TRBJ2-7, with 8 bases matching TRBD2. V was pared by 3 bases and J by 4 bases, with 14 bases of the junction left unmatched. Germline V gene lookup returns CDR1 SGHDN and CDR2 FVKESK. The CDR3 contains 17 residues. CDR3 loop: CASSHTPTSGRKYEQYF. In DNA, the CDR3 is TGTGCCAGCAGCCACACTCCAACTAGCGGTCGTAAGTACGAGCAGTACTTC. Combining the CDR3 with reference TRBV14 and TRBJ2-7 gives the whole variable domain EAGVTQFPSHSVIEKGQTVTLRCDPISGHDNLYWYRRVMGKEIKFLLHFVKESKQDESGMPNNRFLAERTGGTYSTLKVQPAELEDSGVYFCASSHTPTSGRKYEQYFGPGTRLTVT.

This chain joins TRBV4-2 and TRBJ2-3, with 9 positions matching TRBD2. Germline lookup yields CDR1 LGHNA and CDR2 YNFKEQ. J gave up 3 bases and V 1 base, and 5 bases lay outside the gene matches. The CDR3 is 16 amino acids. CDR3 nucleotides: TGTGCCAGCAGCCAAGGGGCTAGCGGGATAACAGATACGCAGTATTTT. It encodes CASSQGASGITDTQYF.